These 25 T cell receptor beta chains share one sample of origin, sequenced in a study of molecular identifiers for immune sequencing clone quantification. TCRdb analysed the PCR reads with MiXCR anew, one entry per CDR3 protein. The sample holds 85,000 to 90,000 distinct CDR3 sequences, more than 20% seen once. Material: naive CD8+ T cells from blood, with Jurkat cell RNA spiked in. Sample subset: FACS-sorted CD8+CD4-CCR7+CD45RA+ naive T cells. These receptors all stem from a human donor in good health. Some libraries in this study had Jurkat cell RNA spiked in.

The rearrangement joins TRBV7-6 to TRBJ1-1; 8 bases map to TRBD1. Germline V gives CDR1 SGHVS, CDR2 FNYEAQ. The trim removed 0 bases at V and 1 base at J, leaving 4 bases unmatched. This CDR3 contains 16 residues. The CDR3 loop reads CASSLARTGRNTEAFF. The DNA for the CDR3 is TGTGCCAGCAGCTTAGCCCGGACAGGGAGGAACACTGAAGCTTTCTTT.

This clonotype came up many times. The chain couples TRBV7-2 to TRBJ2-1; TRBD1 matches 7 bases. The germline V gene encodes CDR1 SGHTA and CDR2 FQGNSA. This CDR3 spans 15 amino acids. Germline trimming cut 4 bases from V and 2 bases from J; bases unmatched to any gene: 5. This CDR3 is CASSSDRATYNEQFF. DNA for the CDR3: TGTGCCAGCAGCTCAGACAGGGCTACCTACAATGAGCAGTTCTTC.

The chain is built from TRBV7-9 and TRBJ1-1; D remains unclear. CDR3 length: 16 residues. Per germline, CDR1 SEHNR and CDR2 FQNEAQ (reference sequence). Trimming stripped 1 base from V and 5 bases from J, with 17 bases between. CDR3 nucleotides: TGTGCCAGCAGCTTAGGGATTACTAACATTTTAACTGAAGCTTTCTTT. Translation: CASSLGITNILTEAFF. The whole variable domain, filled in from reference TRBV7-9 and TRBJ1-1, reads DTGVSQNPRHKITKRGQNVTFRCDPISEHNRLYWYRQTLGQGPEFLTYFQNEAQLEKSRLLSDRFSAERPKGSFSTLEIQRTEQGDSAMYLCASSLGITNILTEAFFGQGTRLTVV.

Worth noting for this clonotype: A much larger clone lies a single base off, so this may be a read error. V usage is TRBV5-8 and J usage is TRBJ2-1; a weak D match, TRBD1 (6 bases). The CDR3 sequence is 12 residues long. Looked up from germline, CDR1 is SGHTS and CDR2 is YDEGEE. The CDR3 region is CASSLQGNGQFF. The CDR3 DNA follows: TGTGCCAGCAGCTTACAGGGCAATGGGCAGTTCTTC.

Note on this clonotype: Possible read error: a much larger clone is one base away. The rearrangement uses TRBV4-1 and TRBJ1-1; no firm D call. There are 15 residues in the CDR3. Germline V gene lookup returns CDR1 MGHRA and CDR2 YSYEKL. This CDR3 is CACSQGFGVRTEAFF. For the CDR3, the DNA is TGCGCCTGCAGCCAAGGATTTGGGGTGCGCACTGAAGCTTTCTTT.

The CDR3 DNA reads as TGTGCCAGCAGCGCTACGGGGCTAGATACGCAGTATTTT. Protein product: CASSATGLDTQYF. The chain recombines TRBV7-3 with TRBJ2-3; D could derive from TRBD1 or TRBD2 (5 bases each). The CDR3 loop spans 13 amino acids. The V end was cut by 5 bases, the J end by 5 bases, with 11 bases between. The germline V gene encodes CDR1 SGHTA and CDR2 FQGTGA. Based on the CDR3 plus reference TRBV7-3 and TRBJ2-3, the full variable domain is GAGVSQTPSNKVTEKGKYVELRCDPISGHTALYWYRQSLGQGPEFLIYFQGTGAADDSGLPNDRFFAVRPEGSVSTLKIQRTERGDSAVYLCASSATGLDTQYFGPGTRLTVL.

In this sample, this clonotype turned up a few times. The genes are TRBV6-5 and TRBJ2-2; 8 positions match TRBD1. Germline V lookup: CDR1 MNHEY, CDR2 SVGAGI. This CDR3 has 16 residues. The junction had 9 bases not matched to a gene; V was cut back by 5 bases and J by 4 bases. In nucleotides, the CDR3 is TGTGCCAGCAGTAGGGGGGACAGGCCATTCACCGGGGAGCTGTTTTTT. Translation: CASSRGDRPFTGELFF.

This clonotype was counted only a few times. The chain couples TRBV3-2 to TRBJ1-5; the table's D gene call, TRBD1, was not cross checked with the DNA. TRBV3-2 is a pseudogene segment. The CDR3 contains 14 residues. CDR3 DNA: TGTGCCAGCAGCCAAGGGACAGACAATCAGCCCCAGCATTTT. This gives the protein CASSQGTDNQPQHF.

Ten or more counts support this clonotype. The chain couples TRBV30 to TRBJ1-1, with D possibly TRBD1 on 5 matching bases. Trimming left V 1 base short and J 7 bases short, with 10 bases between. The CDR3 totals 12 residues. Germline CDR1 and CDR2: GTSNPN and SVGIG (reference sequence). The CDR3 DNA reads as TGTGCCTGGAGTGGGGGACGGATTGAAGCTTTCTTT. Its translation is CAWSGGRIEAFF.

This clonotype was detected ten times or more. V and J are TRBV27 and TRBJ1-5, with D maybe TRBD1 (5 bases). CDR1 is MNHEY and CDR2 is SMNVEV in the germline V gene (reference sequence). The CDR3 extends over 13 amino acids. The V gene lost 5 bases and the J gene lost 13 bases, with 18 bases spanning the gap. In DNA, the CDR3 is TGTGCCAGCAGTGGGACGCGAATTGAAAATCAGCATTTT. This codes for CASSGTRIENQHF.

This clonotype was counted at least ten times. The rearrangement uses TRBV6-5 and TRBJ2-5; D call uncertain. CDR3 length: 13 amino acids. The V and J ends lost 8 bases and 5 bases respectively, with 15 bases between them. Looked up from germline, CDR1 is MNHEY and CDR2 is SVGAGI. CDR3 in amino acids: CASGRGRSETQYF. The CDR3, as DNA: TGTGCCAGCGGCCGCGGTCGCAGTGAGACCCAGTACTTC.

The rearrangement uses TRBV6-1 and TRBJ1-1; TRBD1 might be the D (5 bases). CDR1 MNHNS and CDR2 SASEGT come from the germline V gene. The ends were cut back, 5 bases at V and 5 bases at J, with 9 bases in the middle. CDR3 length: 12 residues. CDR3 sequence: CASSQRQTEAFF. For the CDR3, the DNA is TGTGCCAGCAGTCAGAGACAGACTGAAGCTTTCTTT.

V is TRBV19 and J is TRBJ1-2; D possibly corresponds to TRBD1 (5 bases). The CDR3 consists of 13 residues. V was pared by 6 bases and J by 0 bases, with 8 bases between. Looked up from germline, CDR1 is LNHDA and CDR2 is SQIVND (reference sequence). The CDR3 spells CASSPTANYGYTF. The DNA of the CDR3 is TGTGCCAGTAGCCCGACAGCTAACTATGGCTACACCTTC. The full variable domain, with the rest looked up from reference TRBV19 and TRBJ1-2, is DGGITQSPKYLFRKEGQNVTLSCEQNLNHDAMYWYRQDPGQGLRLIYYSQIVNDFQKGDIAEGYSVSREKKESFPLTVTSAQKNPTAFYLCASSPTANYGYTFGSGTRLTVV.

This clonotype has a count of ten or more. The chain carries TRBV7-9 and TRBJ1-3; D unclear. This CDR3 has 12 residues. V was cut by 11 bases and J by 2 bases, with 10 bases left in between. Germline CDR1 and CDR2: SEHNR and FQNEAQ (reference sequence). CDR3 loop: CAGNPPGNTIYF. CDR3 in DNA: TGTGCCGGCAACCCGCCTGGAAACACCATATATTTT.

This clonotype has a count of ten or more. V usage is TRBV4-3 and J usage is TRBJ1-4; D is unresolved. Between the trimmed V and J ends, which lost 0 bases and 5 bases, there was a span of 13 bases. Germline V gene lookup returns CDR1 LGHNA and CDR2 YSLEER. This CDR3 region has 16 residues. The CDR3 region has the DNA TGCGCCAGCAGCCAAGATCGATACAGCATAAATGAAAAACTGTTTTTT. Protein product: CASSQDRYSINEKLFF.

CDR3 sequence reads: CASTSGHGRVYEQYF. The CDR3 bases are TGTGCCAGCACTTCGGGACACGGAAGAGTCTACGAGCAGTACTTC. This chain connects TRBV27 to TRBJ2-7, with a weak D call TRBD1 (6 bases). The CDR3 is made up of 15 amino acids. Germline values: CDR1 MNHEY, CDR2 SMNVEV (reference sequence). Trimming removed 7 bases from V and 3 bases from J, with 19 bases in between.

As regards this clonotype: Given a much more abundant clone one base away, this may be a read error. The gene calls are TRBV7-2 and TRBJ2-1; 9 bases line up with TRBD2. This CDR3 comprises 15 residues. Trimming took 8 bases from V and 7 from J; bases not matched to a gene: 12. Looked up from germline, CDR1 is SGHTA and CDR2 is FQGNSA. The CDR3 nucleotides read TGTGCCAGCGGCGAAGGTTTTAGCGGGGGAAATGAGCAGTTCTTC. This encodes CASGEGFSGGNEQFF.

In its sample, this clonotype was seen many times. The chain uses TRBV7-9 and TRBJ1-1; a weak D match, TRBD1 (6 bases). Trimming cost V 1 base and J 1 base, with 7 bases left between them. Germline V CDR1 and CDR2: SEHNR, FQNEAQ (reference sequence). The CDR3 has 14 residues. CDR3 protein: CASSLGQANTEAFF. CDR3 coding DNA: TGTGCCAGCAGCTTAGGACAGGCGAACACTGAAGCTTTCTTT.

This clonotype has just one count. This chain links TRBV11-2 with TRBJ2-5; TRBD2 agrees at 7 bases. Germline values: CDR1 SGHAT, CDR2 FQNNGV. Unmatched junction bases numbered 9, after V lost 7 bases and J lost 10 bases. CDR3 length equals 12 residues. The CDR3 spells CASTGAGVDQYF. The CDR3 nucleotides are TGTGCCAGCACCGGGGCGGGGGTTGACCAGTACTTC.

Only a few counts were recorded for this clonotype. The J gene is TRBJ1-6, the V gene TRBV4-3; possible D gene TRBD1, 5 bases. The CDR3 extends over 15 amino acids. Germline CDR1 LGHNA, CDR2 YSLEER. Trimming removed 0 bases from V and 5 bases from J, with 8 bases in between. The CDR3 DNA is TGCGCCAGCAGCCAAGATGACAGAAATAATTCACCCCTCCACTTT. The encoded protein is CASSQDDRNNSPLHF.

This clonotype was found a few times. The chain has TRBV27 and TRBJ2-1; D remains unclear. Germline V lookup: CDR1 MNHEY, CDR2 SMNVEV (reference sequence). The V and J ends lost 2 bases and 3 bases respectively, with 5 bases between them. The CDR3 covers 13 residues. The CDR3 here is CASSLVDYNEQFF. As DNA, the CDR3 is TGTGCCAGCAGTTTAGTGGACTACAATGAGCAGTTCTTC.

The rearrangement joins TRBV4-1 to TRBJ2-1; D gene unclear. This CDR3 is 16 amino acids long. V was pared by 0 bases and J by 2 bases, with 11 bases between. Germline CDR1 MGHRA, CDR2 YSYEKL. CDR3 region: CASSQEGGQTYNEQFF. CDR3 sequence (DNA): TGCGCCAGCAGCCAAGAGGGCGGTCAAACCTACAATGAGCAGTTCTTC.

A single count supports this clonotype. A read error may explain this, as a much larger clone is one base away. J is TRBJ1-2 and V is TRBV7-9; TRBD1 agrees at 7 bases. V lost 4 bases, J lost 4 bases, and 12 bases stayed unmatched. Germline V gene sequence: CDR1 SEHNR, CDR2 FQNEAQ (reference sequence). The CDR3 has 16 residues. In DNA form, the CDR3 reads TGTGCCAGCAGCTCCGCGACAGGGCGTGCAATCTATGGCTACACCTTC. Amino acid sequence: CASSSATGRAIYGYTF.

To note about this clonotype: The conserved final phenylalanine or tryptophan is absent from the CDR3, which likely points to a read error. The CDR3 sequence: CASSLSGELFL. The DNA of the CDR3 is TGTGCCAGCAGCTTGTCCGGGGAGCTGTTTCTT. The J gene is TRBJ2-2, the V gene TRBV5-3; D is unresolved. TRBV5-3 is filed as an ORF, its function uncertain. The CDR3 runs to 11 residues.

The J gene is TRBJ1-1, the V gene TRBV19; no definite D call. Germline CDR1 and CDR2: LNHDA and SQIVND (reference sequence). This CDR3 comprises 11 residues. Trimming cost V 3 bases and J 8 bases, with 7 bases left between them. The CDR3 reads CASSIVSEAFF. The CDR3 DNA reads TGTGCCAGTAGTATTGTAAGCGAAGCTTTCTTT. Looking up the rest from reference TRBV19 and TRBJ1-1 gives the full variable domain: DGGITQSPKYLFRKEGQNVTLSCEQNLNHDAMYWYRQDPGQGLRLIYYSQIVNDFQKGDIAEGYSVSREKKESFPLTVTSAQKNPTAFYLCASSIVSEAFFGQGTRLTVV.